These 17 T cell receptor beta chains originate from one sample sequenced in a study of blood T cells in healthy people across ages. The second PCR ran about 6 to 11 cycles with a sample-barcoded 5' primer and J-beta primers. TCRdb reprocessed the 5' RACE reads via MiXCR and lists one record per CDR3 protein. The sample lists approximately 760,000 distinct CDR3 sequences, 20% to 30% seen once, with roughly a tenth in the top ten. These data are also associated with another study on T cells of mothers and their children.

The sequencing input was blood. All receptors come from a boy younger than 18 in good health.

There are a few counts of this clonotype. At one end the junction does not follow the germline gene, possibly because of a read error. The V gene is TRBV7-2, the J gene TRBJ1-2; D unresolved. This CDR3 has 14 residues. The germline V gene encodes CDR1 SGHTA and CDR2 FQGNSA. CDR3 amino acids: CASSLAADGDGYTF. The CDR3, as DNA: TGTGCCAGCAGCCTAGCGGCTGACGGGGATGGCTACACCTTC.

The chain joins TRBV27 to TRBJ2-1, with TRBD2 matching over 11 bases. V lost 6 bases to trimming and J lost 5 bases; unmatched junction nucleotides: 12. Germline loops: CDR1 MNHEY, CDR2 SMNVEV (reference sequence). CDR3 size: 17 residues. This CDR3 reads CASSDLPGLADNNEQFF. The CDR3 DNA follows: TGTGCCAGCAGCGATCTGCCGGGACTAGCGGACAACAATGAGCAGTTCTTC.

This clonotype came up a few times. The V and J genes are TRBV7-8 and TRBJ1-4; D may be TRBD1 (6 bases). The V and J ends lost 4 bases and 0 bases respectively, with 12 bases between them. Looked up from germline, CDR1 is SGHVS and CDR2 is FQNEAQ. The CDR3 is 16 amino acids. In DNA, the CDR3 is TGTGCCAGCAGCTCAGGACAGCGAGCAACTAATGAAAAACTGTTTTTT. It is translated as CASSSGQRATNEKLFF. The whole variable domain, remainder taken from reference TRBV7-8 and TRBJ1-4, is GAGVSQSPRYKVAKRGQDVALRCDPISGHVSLFWYQQALGQGPEFLTYFQNEAQLDKSGLPSDRFFAERPEGSVSTLKIQRTQQEDSAVYLCASSSGQRATNEKLFFGSGTQLSVL.

This clonotype came up many times. The genes are TRBV20-1 and TRBJ2-1, with D perhaps matching TRBD1 or TRBD2 (5 bases each). V was pared by 2 bases and J by 8 bases, with 22 bases between. Germline V gene lookup returns CDR1 DFQATT and CDR2 SNEGSKA (reference sequence). This CDR3 contains 16 residues. CDR3 in amino acids: CSARSPPSGTRDEQFF. The CDR3 nucleotides are TGCAGTGCTAGAAGCCCTCCCAGCGGCACCAGGGATGAGCAGTTCTTC.

This clonotype was seen only a few times. The gene calls are TRBV29-1 and TRBJ2-5, with D perhaps matching TRBD1 (6 bases). The closer fit of TRBJ2-7 to the DNA end suggests the J call may be wrong. CDR3 length: 15 residues. The germline V gene has CDR1 SQVTM and CDR2 ANQGSEA. CDR3: CSVVDRRTVAYEQYF. Written as DNA, the CDR3 is TGCAGCGTTGTAGATCGTAGGACAGTTGCCTACGAGCAGTACTTC.

The chain is built from TRBV9 and TRBJ2-2; 8 bases are shared with TRBD1. The CDR3 loop spans 15 amino acids. The germline gives CDR1 SGDLS, CDR2 YYNGEE. The V gene end was trimmed by 0 bases and the J gene end by 6 bases; junction bases not matched to a gene: 4. This CDR3 is CASSVVQGAAGELFF. The CDR3 nucleotides are TGTGCCAGCAGCGTAGTGCAGGGGGCCGCCGGGGAGCTGTTTTTT.

This chain joins TRBV7-8 and TRBJ1-2; D is unresolved. The V end was cut by 4 bases, the J end by 2 bases, with 14 bases between. Germline CDR1 and CDR2: SGHVS and FQNEAQ. The CDR3 totals 15 residues. CDR3: CASSSRTYGNYGYTF. Here the CDR3 DNA reads TGTGCCAGCAGCTCACGGACGTATGGGAACTATGGCTACACCTTC.

This chain connects TRBV5-1 to TRBJ2-5; TRBD2 matches 13 bases. This CDR3 region has 16 residues. Trimming took 4 bases from V and 1 from J; bases not matched to a gene: 4. CDR1 SGHRS and CDR2 YFSETQ come from the germline V gene. The DNA for the CDR3 is TGCGCCAGCAGCACCGGACTAGCGGGGGCCCAAGAGACCCAGTACTTC. Translated, it gives CASSTGLAGAQETQYF.

This clonotype was counted a few times. J is TRBJ2-5 and V is TRBV11-2; no clear D gene. Near its end, the DNA agrees better with TRBJ2-7, so the J call may be wrong. CDR1 SGHAT and CDR2 FQNNGV come from the germline V gene. The length of the CDR3 is 13 residues. The CDR3 region is CASSLQDSYEQYF. CDR3 coding DNA: TGTGCCAGCAGCTTGCAGGATTCCTACGAGCAGTACTTC.

A few counts support this clonotype. The chain links TRBV7-2 to TRBJ2-5; 8 bases line up with TRBD2. CDR3 size: 16 residues. J was trimmed by 5 bases and V by 3 bases; bases with no gene match: 11. Germline loops: CDR1 SGHTA, CDR2 FQGNSA. Written as DNA, the CDR3 is TGTGCCAGCAGCTTGCGGGGGGCCAGGCCCGAGGAGACCCAGTACTTC. Translating gives CASSLRGARPEETQYF. The full variable domain, completed using reference TRBV7-2 and TRBJ2-5, is GAGVSQSPSNKVTEKGKDVELRCDPISGHTALYWYRQSLGQGLEFLIYFQGNSAPDKSGLPSDRFSAERTGGSVSTLTIQRTQQEDSAVYLCASSLRGARPEETQYFGPGTRLLVL.

This clonotype appeared a single time. V and J are TRBV7-9 and TRBJ2-7, with a possible D match to TRBD1 (5 bases). The last part of the DNA fits TRBJ2-1 better; the J call may be wrong. The CDR3 runs 16 residues. Germline values: CDR1 SEHNR, CDR2 FQNEAQ (reference sequence). DNA of the CDR3: TGTGCCAGCAGCCCTCTGACAGTCGAATCTGTCAATGAGCAGTTCTTC. Translated: CASSPLTVESVNEQFF.

The rearrangement uses TRBV20-1 and TRBJ1-6; D is ambiguous. The CDR3 runs to 13 residues. Deletions cut 0 bases from V and 6 bases from J, with 6 bases between. Germline-derived CDR1 and CDR2 are DFQATT and SNEGSKA (reference sequence). The CDR3 sequence: CSARDYGNSPLHF. The CDR3 nucleotides are TGCAGTGCTAGAGACTACGGTAATTCACCCCTCCACTTT.

CDR3 loop: CASTSESPHYGYTF. The DNA for the CDR3 is TGTGCCAGCACCAGCGAGTCACCCCACTATGGCTACACCTTC. This sequence joins TRBV2 and TRBJ1-2; D unresolved. CDR1 is SNHLY, CDR2 FYNNEI, per germline. The V end was cut by 7 bases, the J end by 3 bases, with 15 bases between. This CDR3 comprises 14 residues.

V is TRBV6-2 or TRBV6-3 and J is TRBJ1-2; D unclear. The V and J ends lost 2 bases and 4 bases respectively, with 8 bases between them. CDR1 and CDR2 from the germline V gene are MNHEY and SVGEGT. This CDR3 region has 13 residues. The CDR3 loop is CASSYEGSYGYTF. In DNA, the CDR3 is TGTGCCAGCAGTTACGAGGGCAGCTATGGCTACACCTTC.

This clonotype was detected a few times. CDR3 coding DNA: TGTGCCAGCAGATCCATTGAAAAACTGTTTTTT. Protein product: CASRSIEKLFF. The chain employs TRBV12-3 or TRBV12-4 and TRBJ1-4; D not resolved. V was clipped by 6 bases and J by 7 bases, with 6 bases between them. This CDR3 comprises 11 residues.

The V gene is TRBV24-1, the J gene TRBJ1-1; 7 positions agree with TRBD1. The CDR3 is made up of 14 amino acids. Looked up from germline, CDR1 is KGHDR and CDR2 is SFDVKD. Germline trimming cut 5 bases from V and 5 bases from J; bases unmatched to any gene: 7. The CDR3 DNA sequence: TGTGCCACCAGTGGGGGGCAACAGGGGACTGAAGCTTTCTTT. It is translated as CATSGGQQGTEAFF.

In this sample, this clonotype turned up a few times. The genes are TRBV20-1 and TRBJ2-7; D may be TRBD2 (6 bases). The last part of the DNA fits TRBJ2-1 better; the J call may be wrong. CDR1 is DFQATT and CDR2 is SNEGSKA in the germline V gene (reference sequence). The CDR3 runs 16 residues. The CDR3 here is CSARDPAGLRGNEQFF. CDR3 coding DNA: TGCAGTGCTAGAGATCCCGCGGGGTTAAGGGGCAATGAGCAGTTCTTC.